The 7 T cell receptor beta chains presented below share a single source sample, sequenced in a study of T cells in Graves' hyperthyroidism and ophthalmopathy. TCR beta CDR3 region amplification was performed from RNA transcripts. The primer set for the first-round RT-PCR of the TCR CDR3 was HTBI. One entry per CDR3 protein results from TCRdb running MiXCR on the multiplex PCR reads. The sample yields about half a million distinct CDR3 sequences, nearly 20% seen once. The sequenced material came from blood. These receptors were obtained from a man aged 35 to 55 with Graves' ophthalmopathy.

DNA of the CDR3: TGTGCCAGCAGTTCGTGGCTCTCTGGGGCCAACGTCCTGACTTTC. Its protein is CASSSWLSGANVLTF. The V call is TRBV6-1, the J call TRBJ2-6; no definite D call. CDR1 is MNHNS, CDR2 SASEGT, per germline. The CDR3 has 15 residues. V was pared by 5 bases and J by 0 bases, with 8 bases between.

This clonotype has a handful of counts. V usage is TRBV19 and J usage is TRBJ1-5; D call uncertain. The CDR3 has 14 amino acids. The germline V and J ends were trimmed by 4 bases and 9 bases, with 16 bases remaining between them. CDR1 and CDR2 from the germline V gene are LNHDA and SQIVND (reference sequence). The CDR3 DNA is TGTGCCAGTAGTACCCTCGCGACTGGGTCGCCCCAGCATTTT. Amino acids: CASSTLATGSPQHF.

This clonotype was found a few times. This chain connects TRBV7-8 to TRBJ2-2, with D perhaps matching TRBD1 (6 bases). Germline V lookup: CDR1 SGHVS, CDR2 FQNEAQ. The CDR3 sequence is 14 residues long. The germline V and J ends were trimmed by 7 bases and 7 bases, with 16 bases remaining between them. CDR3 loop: CASKTGLVGGELFF. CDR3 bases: TGTGCCAGCAAGACAGGACTGGTCGGCGGGGAGCTGTTTTTT.

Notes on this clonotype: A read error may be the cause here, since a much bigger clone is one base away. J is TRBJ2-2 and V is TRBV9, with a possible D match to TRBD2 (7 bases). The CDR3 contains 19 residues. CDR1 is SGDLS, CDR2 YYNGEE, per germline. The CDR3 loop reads CAGSAMRGPGVSSPGELFF. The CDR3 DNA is TGTGCCGGCAGCGCCATGCGGGGGCCAGGTGTTTCGTCCCCCGGGGAGCTGTTTTTT.

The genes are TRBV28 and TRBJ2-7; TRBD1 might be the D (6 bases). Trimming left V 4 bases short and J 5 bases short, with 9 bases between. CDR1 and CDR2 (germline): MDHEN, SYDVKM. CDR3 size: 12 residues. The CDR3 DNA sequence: TGTGCCAGCAGTTCCCGGGACAACGAGCAGTACTTC. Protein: CASSSRDNEQYF.

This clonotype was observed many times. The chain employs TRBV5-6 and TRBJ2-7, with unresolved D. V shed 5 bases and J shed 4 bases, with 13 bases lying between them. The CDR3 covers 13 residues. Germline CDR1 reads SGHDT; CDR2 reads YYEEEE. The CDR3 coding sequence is TGTGCCAGCAGACCTAGGGTAGGTTACGAGCAGTACTTC. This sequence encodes CASRPRVGYEQYF.

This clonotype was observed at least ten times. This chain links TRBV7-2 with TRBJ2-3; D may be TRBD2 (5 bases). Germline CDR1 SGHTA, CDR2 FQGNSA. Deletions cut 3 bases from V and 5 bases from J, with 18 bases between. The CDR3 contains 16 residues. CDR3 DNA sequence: TGTGCCAGCAGCTTCATATACAACGGGGAGCAAGATACGCAGTATTTT. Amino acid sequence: CASSFIYNGEQDTQYF.